The 4 T cell receptor beta chains below all came from one sample that was sequenced in a study of shared clonotypes between healthy human individuals. Here immunoSEQ multiplex PCR was the method, and the copy in TCRdb shows in-frame clones only, minus some. The table lists a few hundred thousand clones, approximately 97% of them singletons. The sequencing sample was made of naive CD4+ T cells sorted from blood. Noted subset: CD45RA+ positively selected. The receptors originated from a woman younger than 45 in good health.

This chain uses TRBV6-5 with TRBJ2-3; D is unresolved. The CDR3 runs 13 residues. CDR1 is MNHEY and CDR2 is SVGAGI in the germline V gene. Trimming left V 0 bases short and J 6 bases short, with 7 bases between. CDR3 coding DNA: TGTGCCAGCAGTTACTCGAGGTTGGATACGCAGTATTTT. It yields the protein CASSYSRLDTQYF.

V and J are TRBV2 and TRBJ2-1; 8 positions match TRBD2. This CDR3 is built from 14 residues. V trimming: 7 bases; J trimming: 7 bases; junction bases outside the gene matches: 9. Germline CDR1 is SNHLY and CDR2 is FYNNEI. The CDR3 DNA follows: TGTGCCAGCACCCCGGGACTAGTTTTAAATGAGCAGTTCTTC. It yields the protein CASTPGLVLNEQFF.

The rearrangement joins TRBV5-1 to TRBJ2-1, with TRBD2 matching over 7 bases. CDR3 length equals 14 residues. Germline-derived CDR1 and CDR2 are SGHRS and YFSETQ. V gave up 1 base and J gave up 8 bases; unmatched junction bases: 6. The CDR3: CASSLQAGVYEQFF. The CDR3 DNA sequence: TGCGCCAGCAGCTTGCAGGCGGGAGTCTATGAGCAGTTCTTC.

The chain employs TRBV6-1 and TRBJ1-6, with D possibly being TRBD1 (6 bases). CDR3 length equals 18 residues. CDR1 is MNHNS and CDR2 is SASEGT in the germline V gene. Trimming took off 5 bases at V and 7 bases at J, with 24 bases between the two ends. The CDR3 DNA follows: TGTGCCAGCAGTAAAGAGTCCGGGGGCCGGCAGTGGAATTCACCCCTCCACTTT. Its protein is CASSKESGGRQWNSPLHF.